This T cell receptor (beta chain) was obtained from a study of T-cell memory formation after mild COVID-19. Study overall: TCR clustering was largely donor specific. Study results and limitations: The main location of contracting CD4+ clones was CM and EM, and that of contracting CD8+ clones was EMRA.

This clonotype was counted a few times. What it recognizes is unknown. TCRdb reanalysed the 5' RACE reads using MiXCR and keeps one entry per CDR3 protein. The sample contains roughly 170,000 distinct CDR3 sequences, around a sixth of which appear only once. The germline V and J ends were trimmed by 0 bases and 3 bases, with 9 bases remaining between them. The germline gives CDR1 SGHKS, CDR2 YYEKEE (reference sequence). The CDR3 runs to 15 residues. Specimen: PBMCs or a T cell subset sorted from them (not recorded which). The clonotype comes from a man aged 18-30 years who had mild COVID-19 (a few samples of this study predate the infection). Cell type and time point are not known. This chain links TRBV5-5 with TRBJ2-2; tentatively, D is TRBD2 (5 bases). CDR3 region: CASSLAGYDTGELFF. The CDR3 region has the DNA TGTGCCAGCAGCTTGGCGGGGTACGACACCGGGGAGCTGTTTTTT.